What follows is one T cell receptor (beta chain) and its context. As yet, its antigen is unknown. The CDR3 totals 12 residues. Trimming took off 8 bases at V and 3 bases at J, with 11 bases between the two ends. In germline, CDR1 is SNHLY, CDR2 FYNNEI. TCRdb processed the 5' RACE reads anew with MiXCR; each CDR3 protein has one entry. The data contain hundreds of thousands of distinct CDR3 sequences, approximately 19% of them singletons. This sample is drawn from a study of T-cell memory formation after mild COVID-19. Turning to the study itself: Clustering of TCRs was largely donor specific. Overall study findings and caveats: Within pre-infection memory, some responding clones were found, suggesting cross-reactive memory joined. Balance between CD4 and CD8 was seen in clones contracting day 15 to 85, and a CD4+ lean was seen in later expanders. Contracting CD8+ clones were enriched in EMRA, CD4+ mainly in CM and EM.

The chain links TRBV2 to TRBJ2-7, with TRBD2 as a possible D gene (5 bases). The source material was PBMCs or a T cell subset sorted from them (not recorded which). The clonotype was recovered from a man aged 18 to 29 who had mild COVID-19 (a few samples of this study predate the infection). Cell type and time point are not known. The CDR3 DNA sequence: TGTGCCAGCGGGGAGCGGATCTACGAGCAGTACTTC. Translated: CASGERIYEQYF. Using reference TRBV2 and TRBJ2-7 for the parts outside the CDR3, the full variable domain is EPEVTQTPSHQVTQMGQEVILRCVPISNHLYFYWYRQILGQKVEFLVSFYNNEISEKSEIFDDQFSVERPDGSNFTLKIRSTKLEDSAMYFCASGERIYEQYFGPGTRLTVT.